This TCR beta chain was captured by sequencing in a study of OX40 agonist ivuxolimab in advanced cancers. Study-wide context: Given to patients was ivuxolimab, an agonistic anti-OX40 (CD134) antibody.

Findings and caveats of the study: On average, CD8+ T cells had more expanded clones than CD4+. CD4+ and CD8+ blood T cells expanded clonally by week 6 at 0.1 to 3.0 mg/kg.

Sequencing was performed with immunoSEQ multiplex PCR; in TCRdb, only in-frame clones are kept and a portion is missing. The table records under 85,000 clones, about 81% of them present only once. The CDR3 is 14 residues long. Trimming removed 7 bases from V and 6 bases from J; junction bases left unmatched: 11. Per germline, CDR1 SNHLY and CDR2 FYNNEI. In the case of this clone: Its cognate antigen is unknown.

The sequence came from an adult with an advanced solid tumor such as melanoma, head and neck, liver or kidney cancer. The material was CD4+ or CD8+ T cells sorted from blood, obtained in a trial of the OX40 agonist ivuxolimab. The V gene is TRBV2, the J gene TRBJ2-7; 8 bases line up with TRBD2. The DNA of the CDR3 is TGTGCCAGCAACCCCGGGGGGGCCTCCGGCGAGCAGTACTTC. It translates to CASNPGGASGEQYF.